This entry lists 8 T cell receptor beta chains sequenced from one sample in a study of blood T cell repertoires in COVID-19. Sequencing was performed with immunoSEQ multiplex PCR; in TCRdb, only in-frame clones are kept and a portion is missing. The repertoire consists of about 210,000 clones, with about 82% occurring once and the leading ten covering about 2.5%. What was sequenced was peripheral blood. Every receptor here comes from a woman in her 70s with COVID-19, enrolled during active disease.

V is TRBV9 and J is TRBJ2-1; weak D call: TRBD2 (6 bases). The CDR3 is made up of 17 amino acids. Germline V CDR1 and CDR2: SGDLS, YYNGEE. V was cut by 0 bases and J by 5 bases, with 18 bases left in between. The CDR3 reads CASSVEGSMGLHNEQFF. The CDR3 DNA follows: TGTGCCAGCAGCGTAGAAGGCTCCATGGGACTTCACAATGAGCAGTTCTTC.

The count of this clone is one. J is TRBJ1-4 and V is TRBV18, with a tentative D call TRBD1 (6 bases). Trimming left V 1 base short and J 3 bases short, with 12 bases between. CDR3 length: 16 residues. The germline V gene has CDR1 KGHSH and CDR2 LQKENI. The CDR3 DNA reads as TGTGCCAGCTCACCACTACGAGACAGGTCTAATGAAAAACTGTTTTTT. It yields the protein CASSPLRDRSNEKLFF.

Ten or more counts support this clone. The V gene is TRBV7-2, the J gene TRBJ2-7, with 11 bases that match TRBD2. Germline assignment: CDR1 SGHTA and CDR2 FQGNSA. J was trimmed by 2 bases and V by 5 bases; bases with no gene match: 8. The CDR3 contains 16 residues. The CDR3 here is CASSQGLAVNPYEQYF. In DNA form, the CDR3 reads TGTGCCAGCAGCCAGGGACTAGCGGTAAATCCCTACGAGCAGTACTTC.

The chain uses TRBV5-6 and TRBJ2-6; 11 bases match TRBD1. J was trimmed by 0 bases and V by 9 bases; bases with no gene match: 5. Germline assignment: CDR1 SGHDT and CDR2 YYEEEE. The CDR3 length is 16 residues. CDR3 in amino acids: CATTGTGGSGANVLTF. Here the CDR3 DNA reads TGTGCCACCACCGGGACAGGGGGCTCTGGGGCCAACGTCCTGACTTTC.

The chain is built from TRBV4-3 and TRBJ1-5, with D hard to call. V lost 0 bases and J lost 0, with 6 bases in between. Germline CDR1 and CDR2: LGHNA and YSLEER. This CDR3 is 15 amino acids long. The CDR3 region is CASSQDYGSNQPQHF. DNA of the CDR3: TGCGCCAGCAGCCAAGATTACGGTAGCAATCAGCCCCAGCATTTT.

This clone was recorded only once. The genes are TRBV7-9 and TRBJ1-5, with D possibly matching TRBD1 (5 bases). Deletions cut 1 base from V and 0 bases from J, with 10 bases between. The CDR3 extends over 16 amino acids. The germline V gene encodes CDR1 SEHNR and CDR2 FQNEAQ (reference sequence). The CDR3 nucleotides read TGTGCCAGCAGCTTAGTTGACAGACATAGCAATCAGCCCCAGCATTTT. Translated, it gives CASSLVDRHSNQPQHF.

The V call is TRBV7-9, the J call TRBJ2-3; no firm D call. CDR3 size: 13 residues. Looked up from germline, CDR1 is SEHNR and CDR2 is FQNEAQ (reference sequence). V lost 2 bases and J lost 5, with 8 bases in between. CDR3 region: CASSLTWQDTQYF. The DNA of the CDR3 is TGTGCCAGCAGCTTAACCTGGCAAGATACGCAGTATTTT.

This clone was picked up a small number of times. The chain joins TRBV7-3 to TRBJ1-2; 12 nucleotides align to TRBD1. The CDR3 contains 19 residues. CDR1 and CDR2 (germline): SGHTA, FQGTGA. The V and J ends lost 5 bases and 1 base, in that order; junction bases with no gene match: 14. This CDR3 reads CASSPGTGGRFFNNYGYTF. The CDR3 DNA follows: TGTGCCAGCAGCCCGGGGACAGGGGGCAGATTCTTTAATAACTATGGCTACACCTTC.